Ten or more counts support the clone carrying this T cell receptor beta chain. Its antigen remains unidentified. This specimen belongs to a study of shared clonotypes between healthy human individuals. Study findings and constraints: Among non-shared clonotypes, generation probabilities were lower than among those shared by all four donors.

The input for sorted-subset replicate PCRs was around 0.2 ug DNA, about 30,000 T cell genomes. Libraries were prepared by immunoSEQ multiplex PCR; TCRdb keeps only in-frame clonotypes and omits some of them. The profile covers 110,000 or so clones, with 55% to 70% appearing a single time and 24% taken by the ten largest. The CDR3 has 15 residues. Germline CDR1 is MRHNA and CDR2 is SNTAGT. V dropped 0 bases and J dropped 4 bases, with 11 bases sitting between them. The chain links TRBV6-4 to TRBJ2-3, with a tentative D call TRBD1 (5 bases). This TCR came from a woman aged 30 to 39 in good health. Sequenced input: memory CD8+ T cells sorted from blood. Regarding subset: CD45RO+ cells pooled with CCR7-negative TemRA cells. CDR3 protein: CASSDSTSGSDTQYF. The CDR3 DNA sequence: TGTGCCAGCAGTGACTCGACCTCAGGGTCAGATACGCAGTATTTT.